This T cell receptor (beta chain) was identified during a study of a mutant IDH1 vaccine in newly diagnosed glioma. About the research overall: Mean patient age was roughly 43 years; 62.5% were male and 37.5% female.

Time point of the sample: baseline, week 1 (first vaccination visit). Regarding treatment: pre-vaccination baseline after standard-of-care therapy. Sequencing was performed with immunoSEQ multiplex PCR; in TCRdb, only in-frame clones are kept and a portion is missing. Of around 53,000 clones listed, roughly 89% are singletons. The CDR3 runs 16 residues. The chain couples TRBV1 to TRBJ1-2. TRBV1 is a listed pseudogene. This TCR was recovered from a man aged 35-49 years with glioma. The material sequenced was PBMCs, taken from a glioma patient treated with radiotherapy, temozolomide or both. The CDR3 sequence: CTSSRYCLCETYGYTF. The CDR3 nucleotides read TGCACCAGCAGCCGCTATTGTTTGTGCGAGACCTATGGCTACACCTTC.